This paragraph reports one T cell receptor beta chain. TCRdb's table, derived via immunoSEQ multiplex PCR, lists solely in-frame clones and lacks some. The repertoire holds 2 million to 2.5 million clones, with approximately 90% as singletons. Donors were Caucasian adults residing in Nashville, Tennessee, USA. The data are from a study of shared clonotypes between healthy human individuals. Sequencing was done on a sample of naive CD4+ T cells from PBMCs. Subset of the sample: CD45RA+ positively selected. The sequence was collected from a man between 18 and 29 years old in good health. Some clones in this sample may be carry-over from other donors' samples.

The CDR3 DNA reads TGTGCCAGCAGCTCCAACCTAGACGGAGACTATGGCTACACCTTC. Its translation: CASSSNLDGDYGYTF. This chain links TRBV9 with TRBJ1-2; D uncertain. CDR3 length equals 15 residues. From germline, CDR1 is SGDLS and CDR2 YYNGEE. V lost 4 bases and J 3 bases, leaving 16 bases between the germline ends. Supplemented by reference TRBV9 and TRBJ1-2, the full variable domain reads DSGVTQTPKHLITATGQRVTLRCSPRSGDLSVYWYQQSLDQGLQFLIQYYNGEERAKGNILERFSAQQFPDLHSELNLSSLELGDSALYFCASSSNLDGDYGYTFGSGTRLTVV.